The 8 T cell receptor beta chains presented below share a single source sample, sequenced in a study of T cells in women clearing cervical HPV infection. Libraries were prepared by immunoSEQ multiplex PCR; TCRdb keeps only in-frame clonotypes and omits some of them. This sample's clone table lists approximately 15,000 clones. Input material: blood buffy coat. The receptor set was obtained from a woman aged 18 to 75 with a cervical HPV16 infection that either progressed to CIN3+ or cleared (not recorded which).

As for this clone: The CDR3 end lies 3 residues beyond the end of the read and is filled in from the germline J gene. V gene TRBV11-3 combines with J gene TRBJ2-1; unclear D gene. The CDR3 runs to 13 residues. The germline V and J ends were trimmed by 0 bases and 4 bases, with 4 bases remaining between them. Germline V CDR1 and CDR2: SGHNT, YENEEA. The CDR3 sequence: CASSLEQYNEQFF. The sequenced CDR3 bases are TGTGCCAGCAGCTTAGAGCAGTACAATGAG.

Partial CDR3 DNA: TGTGCCAGCAGCTTCAGGGGTACACCTATAACCGGGGAG. This encodes CASSFRGTPITGE. The CDR3 in full is CASSFRGTPITGELFF. The V gene is TRBV7-6, the J gene TRBJ2-2; D is possibly TRBD1 (6 bases). The observed sequence ends 3 residues before the CDR3 terminus, with the missing tail filled in from the germline J gene. Trimming took off 3 bases at V and 5 bases at J, with 16 bases between the two ends. From germline, CDR1 is SGHVS and CDR2 FNYEAQ. The CDR3 runs to 16 residues.

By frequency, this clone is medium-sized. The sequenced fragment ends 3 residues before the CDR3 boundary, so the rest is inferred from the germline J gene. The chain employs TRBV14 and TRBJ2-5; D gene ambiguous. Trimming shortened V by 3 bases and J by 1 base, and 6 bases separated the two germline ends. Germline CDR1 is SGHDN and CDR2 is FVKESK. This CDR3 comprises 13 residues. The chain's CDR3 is CASSQLTQETQYF. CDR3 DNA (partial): TGTGCCAGCAGCCAGCTAACCCAAGAGACC.

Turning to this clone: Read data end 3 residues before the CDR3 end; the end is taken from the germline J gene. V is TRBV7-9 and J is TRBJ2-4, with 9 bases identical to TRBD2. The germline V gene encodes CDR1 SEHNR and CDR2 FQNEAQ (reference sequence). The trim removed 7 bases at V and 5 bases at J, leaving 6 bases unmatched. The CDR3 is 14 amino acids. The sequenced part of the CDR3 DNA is TGTGCCAGCATTCAGAGCGGGGGGCAAAACATT. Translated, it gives CASIQSGGQNI. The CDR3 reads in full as CASIQSGGQNIQYF.

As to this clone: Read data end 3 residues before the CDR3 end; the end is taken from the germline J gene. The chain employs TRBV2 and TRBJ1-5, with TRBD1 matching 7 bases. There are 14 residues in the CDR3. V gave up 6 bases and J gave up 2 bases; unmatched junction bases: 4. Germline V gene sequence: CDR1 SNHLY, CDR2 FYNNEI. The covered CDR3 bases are TGTGCCAGCAGCAACGACAGGGGCAATCAGCCC. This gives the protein CASSNDRGNQP. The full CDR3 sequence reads CASSNDRGNQPQHF.

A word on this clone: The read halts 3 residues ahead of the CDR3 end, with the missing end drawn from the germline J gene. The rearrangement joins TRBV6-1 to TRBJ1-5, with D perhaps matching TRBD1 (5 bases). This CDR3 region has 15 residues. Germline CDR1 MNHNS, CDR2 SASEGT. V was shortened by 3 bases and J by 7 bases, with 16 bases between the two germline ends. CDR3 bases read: TGTGCCAGCAGTGATACTGGACACCTTCAGCAGCCC. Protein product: CASSDTGHLQQP. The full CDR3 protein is CASSDTGHLQQPQHF.

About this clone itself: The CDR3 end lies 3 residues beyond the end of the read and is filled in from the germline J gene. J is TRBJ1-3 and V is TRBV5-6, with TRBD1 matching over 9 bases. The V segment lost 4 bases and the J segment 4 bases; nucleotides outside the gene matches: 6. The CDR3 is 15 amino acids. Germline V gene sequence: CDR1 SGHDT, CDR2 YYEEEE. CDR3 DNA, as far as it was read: TGTGCCAGCAGCCTGACAGGGGGTGCGGGAAACACC. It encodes CASSLTGGAGNT. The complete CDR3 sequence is CASSLTGGAGNTIYF.

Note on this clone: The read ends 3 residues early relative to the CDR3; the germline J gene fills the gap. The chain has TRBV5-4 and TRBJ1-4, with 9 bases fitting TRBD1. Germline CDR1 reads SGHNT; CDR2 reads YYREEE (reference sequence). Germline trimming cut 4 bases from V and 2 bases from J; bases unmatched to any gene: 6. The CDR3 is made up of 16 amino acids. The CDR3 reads CASSLGDRATNEKLFF. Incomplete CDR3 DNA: TGTGCCAGCAGCCTGGGGGACAGGGCTACTAATGAAAAA.